This is a list of T cell receptor beta chains from one sample in a study of PD-1 blockade in mismatch repair-deficient tumors. Method: immunoSEQ multiplex PCR; TCRdb's copy keeps in-frame clones and lacks some. The repertoire holds about 38,000 clones, roughly 77% seen once, with roughly 23% in the top ten. The sequences come from peripheral blood, collected 4 weeks after starting pembrolizumab. Receptors were obtained from an adult with mismatch repair-deficient cancer. Both conserved end residues are part of each CDR3. The D gene is left open where the match is weak. For some rows the clone size is stated as once, few or many, or as a class when expanded; others skip it.

CDR3	DNA	J	size	V	D
CASSPRDRGSDEQFF	TGCGCCAGCAGTCCCCGGGACAGGGGTTCGGATGAGCAGTTCTTC	TRBJ2-1	many	TRBV4-3	TRBD1
CASSLAAGAPTDTQYF	TGTGCCAGCAGCTTAGCGGCTGGGGCGCCCACAGATACGCAGTATTTT	TRBJ2-3	NA	TRBV5-6	NA
CASGLGRQGGTEAFF	TGTGCTAGTGGTTTGGGACGACAGGGCGGCACTGAAGCTTTCTTT	TRBJ1-1	NA	TRBV12-5	TRBD1
CATTRAEAFF	TGTGCCACCACTCGTGCTGAAGCTTTCTTT	TRBJ1-1	NA	TRBV27	NA
CASSEGTSSGEQFF	TGTGCCAGCAGTGAAGGGACTAGCTCCGGTGAGCAGTTCTTC	TRBJ2-1	NA	TRBV6-1	TRBD2
CASGLAGAETQYF	TGTGCCAGCGGACTAGCGGGAGCGGAGACCCAGTACTTC	TRBJ2-5	NA	TRBV28	TRBD2
CASSTGQTSNYGYTF	TGCGCCAGCAGCACTGGACAGACCTCTAACTATGGCTACACCTTC	TRBJ1-2	NA	TRBV5-1	NA
CASRTPRERAQVCNEQFF	TGTGCCAGCAGAACCCCCCGGGAGCGGGCCCAGGTATGCAATGAGCAGTTCTTC	TRBJ2-1	NA	TRBV7-6	NA
CASSLRGLAGVGELFF	TGTGCCAGCAGCTTAAGAGGACTAGCGGGAGTCGGGGAGCTGTTTTTT	TRBJ2-2	NA	TRBV7-2	TRBD2
CASSRERQYASNQPQHF	TGTGCCAGTTCCCGTGAACGACAGTATGCGAGCAATCAGCCCCAGCATTTT	TRBJ1-5	medium-sized	TRBV19	NA
CASSAGRWNTEAFF	TGTGCCAGCAGCGCGGGACGGTGGAACACTGAAGCTTTCTTT	TRBJ1-1	few	TRBV11-2	NA
CASGRGTGSSTDTQYF	TGTGCTAGTGGTAGGGGGACAGGATCTAGCACAGATACGCAGTATTTT	TRBJ2-3	NA	TRBV12-5	TRBD1
CASSPGSSSSYEQYF	TGTGCCAGCTCACCCGGGTCTTCTAGCTCCTACGAGCAGTACTTC	TRBJ2-7	NA	TRBV18	NA
CASSLGVLQETQYF	TGCGCCAGCAGCTTGGGGGTCTTACAAGAGACCCAGTACTTC	TRBJ2-5	NA	TRBV5-1	NA
CASSQVAGGNQPQHF	TGCGCCAGCAGCCAAGTGGCCGGTGGCAATCAGCCCCAGCATTTT	TRBJ1-5	NA	TRBV4-1	NA
CASSQGQGVSYEQYF	TGTGCCAGCTCTCAAGGACAGGGGGTTTCCTACGAGCAGTACTTC	TRBJ2-7	once	TRBV18	TRBD1
CASSQLERVPTDTQYF	TGCGCCAGCAGCCAACTTGAGAGGGTCCCCACAGATACGCAGTATTTT	TRBJ2-3	NA	TRBV4-1	NA
CASTPGWAQVKFF	TGTGCCAGCACCCCAGGGTGGGCCCAAGTCAAGTTCTTC	TRBJ2-1	NA	TRBV11-2	NA
CASRETGGIYEQYF	TGTGCCAGCAGAGAGACAGGGGGAATATACGAGCAGTACTTC	TRBJ2-7	NA	TRBV5-6	TRBD1
CASSRTLADTDTQYF	TGTGCCAGCAGCCGTACTCTAGCGGACACAGATACGCAGTATTTT	TRBJ2-3	NA	TRBV6-5	TRBD2
CAIKTGGSTSGSYEQYF	TGTGCCATTAAGACAGGGGGCTCGACTAGCGGGAGCTACGAGCAGTACTTC	TRBJ2-7	NA	TRBV10-3	TRBD2
CASSISGLFNQPQHF	TGTGCCAGTAGTATATCGGGGTTGTTCAATCAGCCCCAGCATTTT	TRBJ1-5	NA	TRBV19	NA
CASSFGQVSYEQYF	TGTGCCAGCAGCTTTGGACAGGTTTCCTACGAGCAGTACTTC	TRBJ2-7	NA	TRBV5-4	TRBD1
CAISDLAGGLNYGYTF	TGTGCCATCAGTGATCTCGCAGGGGGACTTAACTATGGCTACACCTTC	TRBJ1-2	NA	TRBV10-3	TRBD1
CASSSRGLAGNNEQFF	TGTGCCAGTAGTTCCCGGGGACTAGCGGGAAACAATGAGCAGTTCTTC	TRBJ2-1	NA	TRBV19	TRBD2
CASSLDFTDTQYF	TGTGCCAGCAGCTTGGACTTCACAGATACGCAGTATTTT	TRBJ2-3	NA	TRBV5-8	NA
CASSLVGGELFF	TGTGCCAGCAGCTTGGTTGGCGGGGAGCTGTTTTTT	TRBJ2-2	NA	TRBV5-4	NA
CASWAGGTPRSEQFF	TGCGCCAGCTGGGCTGGAGGAACCCCACGAAGTGAGCAGTTCTTC	TRBJ2-1	NA	TRBV5-1	NA
CASSEVRGETQYF	TGTGCCAGCAGTGAAGTTCGAGGGGAGACCCAGTACTTC	TRBJ2-5	NA	TRBV2	NA
CASSIDHGGTQPQHF	TGTGCCAGTAGTATAGATCATGGGGGCACTCAGCCCCAGCATTTT	TRBJ1-5	NA	TRBV19	NA
CASGRQYNEQFF	TGTGCCAGCGGAAGACAGTACAATGAGCAGTTCTTC	TRBJ2-1	NA	TRBV25-1	NA
CAWRRGQGTYEQYF	TGTGCCTGGAGGAGGGGACAGGGGACCTACGAGCAGTACTTC	TRBJ2-7	NA	TRBV30	TRBD1
CASSLRYRENTEAFF	TGTGCCAGCAGCTTGAGATACAGGGAGAACACTGAAGCTTTCTTT	TRBJ1-1	NA	TRBV5-6	NA
CASSESRGSSRGDTQYF	TGCGCCAGCAGTGAGTCTAGGGGCAGTTCTCGCGGAGATACGCAGTATTTT	TRBJ2-3	NA	TRBV10-1	NA
CATRRDTQYF	TGTGCCACCCGACGGGATACGCAGTATTTT	TRBJ2-3	NA	TRBV27	NA
CASSQGLGANYGYTF	TGTGCCAGCAGCCAAGGGCTGGGGGCGAACTATGGCTACACCTTC	TRBJ1-2	NA	TRBV14	NA
CASSLPGAYPQHF	TGCGCCAGCAGCCTCCCTGGGGCTTACCCCCAGCATTTT	TRBJ1-5	NA	TRBV4-1	NA
CASSTVRSLENTIYF	TGTGCCAGCTCGACCGTTCGGTCGCTAGAAAACACCATATATTTT	TRBJ1-3	NA	TRBV18	NA
CASSRDYLTDTQYF	TGTGCCAGCAGTAGGGACTACTTGACAGATACGCAGTATTTT	TRBJ2-3	NA	TRBV28	TRBD2
CASSKRQGHNQPQHF	TGTGCCAGCAGTAAAAGACAGGGGCACAATCAGCCCCAGCATTTT	TRBJ1-5	once	TRBV6-5	TRBD1
CASSERWGFYNEQFF	TGTGCCAGCAGCGAGAGGTGGGGTTTCTACAATGAGCAGTTCTTC	TRBJ2-1	NA	TRBV27	NA
CASSPPLAGGITGELFF	TGCGCCAGCAGTCCGCCACTAGCGGGAGGAATCACCGGGGAGCTGTTTTTT	TRBJ2-2	NA	TRBV4-3	TRBD2
CASTPRSNTEAFF	TGTGCCAGCACCCCAAGGTCGAACACTGAAGCTTTCTTT	TRBJ1-1	NA	TRBV7-9	NA
CASSLRTGLETQYF	TGTGCCAGCAGCCTCCGGACAGGTTTGGAGACCCAGTACTTC	TRBJ2-5	NA	TRBV4-2	TRBD1
CASSLVRGMIYEQYF	TGTGCCAGCAGCTTAGTTCGGGGAATGATCTACGAGCAGTACTTC	TRBJ2-7	once	TRBV11-2	NA
CASSAPLETQYF	TGTGCCAGCAGCGCGCCTCTGGAGACCCAGTACTTC	TRBJ2-5	NA	TRBV5-6	NA
CASSQSGRGTDTQYF	TGTGCCAGCAGTCAAAGCGGGAGAGGGACAGATACGCAGTATTTT	TRBJ2-3	NA	TRBV7-8	TRBD2
CASRLAGGGGQETQYF	TGCGCCAGCAGACTAGCGGGAGGTGGAGGACAAGAGACCCAGTACTTC	TRBJ2-5	NA	TRBV10-2	TRBD2
CASRPTGRDDETQYF	TGCGCCAGCAGACCGACAGGGCGGGATGACGAGACCCAGTACTTC	TRBJ2-5	NA	TRBV5-1	NA
CASSFDLYEQYF	TGTGCCAGCAGTTTTGACCTTTACGAGCAGTACTTC	TRBJ2-7	NA	TRBV28	NA
CASSERTGGYNEQFF	TGTGCCAGCAGTGAGAGGACAGGGGGCTACAATGAGCAGTTCTTC	TRBJ2-1	NA	TRBV6-4	TRBD1
CASSLAGRGFGKNIQYF	TGTGCCAGCAGCTTGGCGGGCAGGGGGTTTGGCAAAAACATTCAGTACTTC	TRBJ2-4	NA	TRBV5-4	TRBD1